These 24 T cell receptor beta chains share one sample of origin, sequenced in a study of blood T cell repertoires in COVID-19. The protocol was immunoSEQ multiplex PCR, while the TCRdb copy is restricted to in-frame clones and leaves out a portion. Of 200,000 to 250,000 clones in the sample, 86% were seen once. Source material: peripheral blood. The receptor set was obtained from a woman in her thirties who had recovered from COVID-19.

The chain links TRBV6-1 to TRBJ2-5, with 8 nucleotides matching TRBD2. Looked up from germline, CDR1 is MNHNS and CDR2 is SASEGT. J lost 5 bases, V lost 0 bases, and 8 bases had no gene match. This CDR3 has 16 amino acids. In DNA form, the CDR3 reads TGTGCCAGCAGTGAAGCGGCCCTACTAGCGGTGGAGACCCAGTACTTC. Translating gives CASSEAALLAVETQYF.

The chain employs TRBV4-2 and TRBJ2-6; possible D gene TRBD1, 6 bases. The CDR3 sequence is 23 residues long. CDR1 LGHNA and CDR2 YNFKEQ come from the germline V gene. V dropped 0 bases and J dropped 0 bases, with 27 bases sitting between them. The CDR3 loop is CASSQDREVQGRFTFSGANVLTF. CDR3 bases: TGTGCCAGCAGCCAAGATCGAGAGGTACAGGGCAGGTTCACCTTCTCTGGGGCCAACGTCCTGACTTTC.

The sample holds one count of this clone. This chain connects TRBV7-6 to TRBJ2-1, with 8 bases lining up with TRBD2. Germline loops: CDR1 SGHVS, CDR2 FNYEAQ. Trimming at V came to 0 bases and at J to 8 bases, leaving 9 bases not matched to a gene. The CDR3 consists of 16 residues. The CDR3 bases are TGTGCCAGCAGCTTAGCATCTGGACTAGCAGGTGATGAGCAGTTCTTC. Encoded protein: CASSLASGLAGDEQFF.

The J gene is TRBJ2-3, the V gene TRBV7-2; D not certain. CDR1 SGHTA and CDR2 FQGNSA come from the germline V gene. This CDR3 spans 16 amino acids. V lost 3 bases, J lost 5 bases, and 18 bases lay in between. This CDR3 is CASSFPPRKVEDTQYF. The CDR3 DNA is TGTGCCAGCAGCTTCCCGCCTAGAAAGGTGGAAGATACGCAGTATTTT.

The chain combines TRBV19 with TRBJ2-1, with D perhaps matching TRBD2 (5 bases). Germline V gives CDR1 LNHDA, CDR2 SQIVND (reference sequence). The V end was cut by 6 bases, the J end by 0 bases, with 12 bases between. CDR3 length: 15 residues. The CDR3 DNA reads as TGTGCCAGTAGACCGAGGGCGAGCTCCTACAATGAGCAGTTCTTC. Translating it yields CASRPRASSYNEQFF.

J is TRBJ2-5 and V is TRBV6-2 or TRBV6-3, with 12 nucleotides matching TRBD2. The CDR3 runs to 17 residues. J was trimmed by 4 bases and V by 2 bases; bases with no gene match: 8. Germline loops: CDR1 MNHEY, CDR2 SVGEGT. The CDR3 coding sequence is TGTGCCAGCAGTTACGATGCGACTAGCGGGGGCCCAGAGACCCAGTACTTC. It translates to CASSYDATSGGPETQYF.

The chain carries TRBV2 and TRBJ2-2; 11 positions match TRBD2. With 10 bases clipped from V and 3 bases from J, the junction kept 16 bases outside the gene matches. The germline V gene encodes CDR1 SNHLY and CDR2 FYNNEI. The CDR3 extends over 18 amino acids. The CDR3 DNA reads TGTGCCACCCTGTCCCGACTAGCGGGGCTGGGGGACACCGGGGAGCTGTTTTTT. Amino acids: CATLSRLAGLGDTGELFF.

The chain employs TRBV5-6 and TRBJ1-5, with D unclear. There are 15 residues in the CDR3. V was shortened by 1 base and J by 4 bases, with 12 bases between the two germline ends. The germline CDR1 and CDR2 sequences are SGHDT and YYEEEE. This chain's CDR3 is CASSLRRGVNQPQHF. CDR3 in DNA: TGTGCCAGCAGCTTGCGACGGGGAGTAAATCAGCCCCAGCATTTT.

The rearrangement uses TRBV27 and TRBJ1-6; no clear D. The CDR3 totals 16 residues. Per germline, CDR1 MNHEY and CDR2 SMNVEV (reference sequence). V was shortened by 2 bases and J by 5 bases, with 13 bases between the two germline ends. In DNA form, the CDR3 reads TGTGCCAGCAGTTTAACGGGTCCTGCCCATAATTCACCCCTCCACTTT. Protein product: CASSLTGPAHNSPLHF.

The rearrangement uses TRBV5-4 and TRBJ2-5, with TRBD2 matching 7 bases. V was pared by 2 bases and J by 3 bases, with 4 bases of the junction left unmatched. Germline V gene data show CDR1 as SGHNT and CDR2 as YYREEE (reference sequence). The CDR3 consists of 14 residues. The CDR3 DNA is TGTGCCAGCAGCTTACGGGGAGGGGAAGAGACCCAGTACTTC. It codes for CASSLRGGEETQYF.

The chain has TRBV5-1 and TRBJ2-1; 9 bases line up with TRBD1. With 1 base clipped from V and 7 bases from J, the junction kept 3 bases outside the gene matches. The CDR3 extends over 14 amino acids. Per the germline V gene, CDR1 is SGHRS and CDR2 is YFSETQ. The CDR3 loop is CASSLTGGLNEQFF. The CDR3 DNA reads as TGCGCCAGCAGCTTGACAGGGGGCCTTAATGAGCAGTTCTTC.

This clone has just one count. This chain links TRBV19 with TRBJ1-5; TRBD1 is a possible D gene (6 bases). This CDR3 spans 14 amino acids. Germline CDR1 LNHDA, CDR2 SQIVND (reference sequence). The V end lost 5 bases, the J end lost 4 bases, and 12 bases lay between the germline ends. The CDR3 here is CASSLHRENQPQHF. The CDR3 DNA reads TGTGCCAGTAGTCTCCACAGGGAAAATCAGCCCCAGCATTTT.

The chain combines TRBV6-4 with TRBJ2-3, with D possibly being TRBD1 (5 bases). The germline gives CDR1 MRHNA, CDR2 SNTAGT. Trimming stripped 8 bases from V and 0 bases from J, with 15 bases between. The CDR3 has 15 residues. CDR3 in amino acids: CASSRDGISTDTQYF. The CDR3 nucleotides read TGTGCCAGCTCCAGGGATGGAATTAGCACAGATACGCAGTATTTT.

This chain uses TRBV7-3 with TRBJ2-3; 7 bases agree with TRBD2. Per germline, CDR1 SGHTA and CDR2 FQGTGA. J gave up 10 bases and V 3 bases, and 7 bases lay outside the gene matches. The CDR3 length is 13 residues. Here the CDR3 reads CASSLYGLDPQYF. For the CDR3, the DNA is TGTGCCAGCAGCTTGTATGGACTAGACCCGCAGTATTTT.

Only one count was recorded for this clone. V gene TRBV6-5 combines with J gene TRBJ2-1, with a possible D match to TRBD1 (6 bases). V gave up 8 bases and J gave up 9 bases, with 14 bases separating them. Germline assignment: CDR1 MNHEY and CDR2 SVGAGI. The CDR3 contains 12 residues. CDR3 DNA sequence: TGTGCCAGCCGTTTGACAGGTCCTGAGCAGTTCTTC. The encoded protein is CASRLTGPEQFF.

The V and J genes are TRBV9 and TRBJ1-2; D gene unclear. Trimming cost V 4 bases and J 5 bases, with 9 bases left between them. The germline CDR1 and CDR2 sequences are SGDLS and YYNGEE. CDR3 size: 12 residues. For the CDR3, the DNA is TGTGCCAGCAGCCGGGAAGGATATGGCTACACCTTC. It specifies CASSREGYGYTF.

The rearrangement joins TRBV6-2 or TRBV6-3 to TRBJ1-5; 10 bases fit TRBD1. With V trimmed by 5 bases and J by 8 bases, 15 bases remained unmatched. The CDR3 is 17 amino acids. Germline V gene lookup returns CDR1 MNHEY and CDR2 SVGEGT. The DNA of the CDR3 is TGTGCCAGCAGTAACCGTCCCGGGACAGGGGTCAGCAAGCCCCAGCATTTT. This codes for CASSNRPGTGVSKPQHF.

This chain joins TRBV5-1 and TRBJ1-1; D might be TRBD1 (6 bases). The CDR3 runs to 13 residues. The V gene lost 0 bases and the J gene lost 8 bases, with 11 bases spanning the gap. Germline loops: CDR1 SGHRS, CDR2 YFSETQ. CDR3 coding DNA: TGCGCCAGCAGCTTGGTGGCAGGGGAGGAAGCTTTCTTT. Protein product: CASSLVAGEEAFF.

This chain connects TRBV7-3 to TRBJ2-5, with 10 bases matching TRBD2. V shed 5 bases and J 4 bases; nucleotides not matched to a gene: 7. The germline V gene has CDR1 SGHTA and CDR2 FQGTGA. This CDR3 is 15 amino acids long. The CDR3 sequence: CASSPGTSVGETQYF. CDR3 nucleotide sequence: TGTGCCAGCAGCCCCGGGACTAGCGTGGGAGAGACCCAGTACTTC. The whole variable domain, remainder taken from reference TRBV7-3 and TRBJ2-5, is GAGVSQTPSNKVTEKGKYVELRCDPISGHTALYWYRQSLGQGPEFLIYFQGTGAADDSGLPNDRFFAVRPEGSVSTLKIQRTERGDSAVYLCASSPGTSVGETQYFGPGTRLLVL.

A note on this clone: One junction end does not reproduce the germline sequence, and a read error may be involved. This chain links TRBV6-5 with TRBJ1-2, with a tentative D call TRBD1 (5 bases). The CDR3 totals 14 residues. Germline CDR1 MNHEY, CDR2 SVGAGI. The CDR3 reads CASSYSIGAPENSF. The CDR3 DNA is TGTGCCAGCAGTTACTCGATAGGGGCACCCGAAAACTCCTTC.

This clone came up a few times. The genes are TRBV5-3 and TRBJ2-7, with no clear D. TRBV5-3 is an ORF; its function is uncertain. CDR3 size: 13 residues. DNA of the CDR3: TGTGCGCAAAATGGGCAGAGACATTACGAGCAGTACTTC. This codes for CAQNGQRHYEQYF.

The J gene is TRBJ2-7, the V gene TRBV7-9; no reliable D call. The V end lost 0 bases, the J end lost 5 bases, and 2 bases lay between the germline ends. CDR1 is SEHNR and CDR2 is FQNEAQ in the germline V gene (reference sequence). The CDR3 has 11 residues. The CDR3 DNA follows: TGTGCCAGCAGCTTAGCTAACGAGCAGTACTTC. Translated, it gives CASSLANEQYF.

This clone occurred a few times. The gene calls are TRBV6-2 or TRBV6-3 and TRBJ1-5; D is uncertain. The CDR3 runs to 12 residues. V lost 6 bases and J 5 bases, leaving 8 bases between the germline ends. The germline gives CDR1 MNHEY, CDR2 SVGEGT. The CDR3 is CASSPSDQPQHF. In nucleotides, the CDR3 is TGTGCCAGCAGCCCGTCAGATCAGCCCCAGCATTTT.

The table lists this clone with a few counts. The chain is built from TRBV2 and TRBJ1-3; D might be TRBD1 (6 bases). Germline assignment: CDR1 SNHLY and CDR2 FYNNEI. Trimming removed 6 bases from V and 4 bases from J, with 22 bases in between. This CDR3 has 17 amino acids. CDR3 DNA: TGTGCCAGCAGCGCTACAGGAGCAGGGGTGGACGGAAACACCATATATTTT. It codes for CASSATGAGVDGNTIYF.